A selection of T cell receptor beta chains follows, all from one sample in a study of cytomegalovirus exposure and HLA in healthy donors. TCRdb keeps only in-frame clones here, not all; method: immunoSEQ multiplex PCR. Altogether roughly 250,000 clones are present, 84% being singletons, with the ten largest covering about 2%. Sample: PBMCs. The receptors originated from a middle-aged woman in good health and CMV-seropositive. Each CDR3 is given without its conserved first and last residue. Not all rows give a size; the values are once, few, many and, for expanded clones, a class.

j_gene	abundance	v_gene	CDR3aa
TRBJ2-7	-	TRBV7-2	ASSSEIGDEQY
-	-	TRBV4-1	ASSLPGGSYEQY
TRBJ2-1	-	TRBV29-1	SVEPGNEQF
TRBJ1-1	once	TRBV6-5	ASRGGLLEAF
TRBJ1-4	-	TRBV7-2	ASSRSSSGEKLF
TRBJ2-1	-	TRBV18	ASSPLSRGNEQF
TRBJ1-6	-	TRBV27	ASSGGWNSPLH
TRBJ1-6	once	TRBV4-1	ASSQDPPYSYNSPLH
TRBJ1-1	-	TRBV6-5	ASSNYGQTNTEAF
TRBJ2-5	-	TRBV21-1	ASSQLAEQETQY
TRBJ1-2	few	TRBV27	ASSQVGVGTGDYGYT
TRBJ2-7	few	TRBV7-2	ASSFASGGNGRHEQY
TRBJ2-4	-	TRBV4-2	ASSQDLASGVLAKNIQY
TRBJ1-1	-	TRBV29-1	SVVGGRWTEAF
TRBJ2-1	-	TRBV7-3	ASSLGQGLNNEQF
TRBJ2-6	-	TRBV2	ASRGGSGANVLT
TRBJ1-1	-	TRBV30	AWISTSTEAF
TRBJ2-2	-	TRBV7-2	ASSLLTNTGELF
TRBJ1-6	-	TRBV25-1	ASTAPGQGSPLH
TRBJ1-4	-	TRBV5-4	ASSLEGGTSVTGSKLF
TRBJ2-7	-	TRBV7-6	ASSPPGQLYEQY
TRBJ2-2	-	TRBV13	ASSLGQGSTGELF
TRBJ2-5	-	TRBV7-9	ASSPGGPQETQY
TRBJ2-5	-	TRBV5-4	ASSLVPSVQETQY
TRBJ2-5	-	TRBV5-1	ASSLGLAGGLGETQY
TRBJ2-5	-	TRBV5-6	ASSPLGAGKETQY
TRBJ2-6	-	TRBV5-6	ASSFRDLTWSGANVLT
TRBJ1-5	once	TRBV7-2	ASSLFRGNQPQH
TRBJ1-2	-	TRBV7-9	ASSKKGQGNGYT
TRBJ2-7	-	TRBV6-1	ASSGDSLGNYEQY
TRBJ1-2	-	TRBV25-1	ASSESGRGIGYGYT
TRBJ1-5	-	TRBV2	ASRGEGYQPQH
TRBJ2-5	-	TRBV29-1	SVEDPLGGETQY
TRBJ1-1	-	TRBV7-9	ASSLEGLEAF